The sequence of this TCR beta chain was determined in a study of control samples from healthy donors and cancer patients. Here immunoSEQ multiplex PCR was the method, and the copy in TCRdb shows in-frame clones only, minus some. The sample consists of roughly 24,000 clones, 80% to 85% of them appearing once. Germline lookup yields CDR1 SGHNT and CDR2 YENEEA. The CDR3 consists of 16 residues. Trimming stripped 3 bases from V and 1 base from J, with 15 bases between. The origin of this receptor is a man between 60 and 70 years old with colorectal cancer. The chain uses TRBV11-3 and TRBJ1-1, with D maybe TRBD1 (6 bases). Sequenced material: PBMCs. The CDR3 sequence: CASSLGAREKNTEAFF. Here the CDR3 DNA reads TGTGCCAGCAGCTTGGGGGCCAGGGAGAAGAACACTGAAGCTTTCTTT.